This TCR beta chain was recorded in a study of blood T cell repertoires in COVID-19. At the level of the study: The samples span acute and convalescent COVID-19 from the United States, Italy and Spain. T cells, B-cell-depleted T cells, or PBMCs provided the cDNA or gDNA that served as material.

Authors' data handling: Estimates of nucleated cell counts were drawn from the amplification of reference gene primers. The protocol was immunoSEQ multiplex PCR, while the TCRdb copy is restricted to in-frame clones and leaves out a portion. V, J and clone size are taken as reported in that table, and D and trimming were inferred from the DNA itself. The data contain 150,000 to 200,000 clones, under 95% of them singletons. CDR1 LNHDA and CDR2 SQIVND come from the germline V gene (reference sequence). Unmatched junction bases numbered 14, after V lost 7 bases and J lost 0 bases. CDR3 length equals 18 residues. Followed longitudinally, the Seattle patients had been enrolled during active infection.

The chain combines TRBV19 with TRBJ2-1, with 8 bases identical to TRBD2. The sample consisted of peripheral blood. The clonotype originates from a man aged 18 to 35 with COVID-19, enrolled during active disease. The CDR3 DNA is TGTGCCAGTATGAGAGGAGCGGGAGTCTTTAGCTCCTACAATGAGCAGTTCTTC. It yields the protein CASMRGAGVFSSYNEQFF.